This is a list of T cell receptor beta chains from one sample in a study of human T cells and chemical hapten exposure. TCRdb processed the RACE reads anew with MiXCR; each CDR3 protein has one entry. The sample contains 85,000 to 120,000 distinct CDR3 sequences, about 12% of which appear only once. Sequencing was performed on whole blood, taken in connection with sensitization to the hapten diphenylcyclopropenone (DPC). The receptors shown here come from a woman in her 50s with alopecia areata. Some clones in this sample may be carry-over from other donors' samples. Each CDR3 is given with its conserved first and last residue. The order of the fields is J gene, CDR3 length, D gene, V gene, clone size, CDR3 DNA, CDR3 protein. D genes are given only for firm matches. Only some rows state a clone size, as once, few, many or a class for expanded clones.

j_gene: TRBJ2-5
len: 16
d_gene: TRBD2
v_gene: TRBV13
abundance: many
CDR3nt: TGTGCCAGCAGCCCCCTCGGGACTAGCGGGAGAGAGACCCAGTACTTC
CDR3aa: CASSPLGTSGRETQYF

j_gene: TRBJ2-1
len: 13
d_gene: TRBD2
v_gene: TRBV29-1
abundance: few
CDR3nt: TGCAGCGTTGCCCTACGACTAGCGACTGAGCAGTTCTTC
CDR3aa: CSVALRLATEQFF

j_gene: TRBJ2-3
len: 13
d_gene: .
v_gene: TRBV11-2
abundance: many
CDR3nt: TGTGCCAGCAGCTTAGATCAGTGGGGGTCGCAGTATTTT
CDR3aa: CASSLDQWGSQYF

j_gene: TRBJ2-5
len: 14
d_gene: .
v_gene: TRBV19
abundance: few
CDR3nt: TGTGCCAGTAGTATCGGGACGGGGCAAGAGACCCAGTACTTC
CDR3aa: CASSIGTGQETQYF

j_gene: TRBJ2-1
len: 18
d_gene: TRBD2
v_gene: TRBV11-3
abundance: few
CDR3nt: TGTGCCAGCAGCTTAGATCATAGACTAGCGGGGGGGAGCAATGAGCAGTTCTTC
CDR3aa: CASSLDHRLAGGSNEQFF

j_gene: TRBJ1-1
len: 15
d_gene: .
v_gene: TRBV7-9
abundance: many
CDR3nt: TGTGCCAGCAGCTTAACAGGTGGCGCGGACACTGAAGCTTTCTTT
CDR3aa: CASSLTGGADTEAFF

j_gene: TRBJ2-4
len: 15
d_gene: TRBD1
v_gene: TRBV12-3/TRBV12-4
abundance: many
CDR3nt: TGTGCCAGCAGTCTCAGGGGACAGGGTCTAAACATTCAGTACTTC
CDR3aa: CASSLRGQGLNIQYF

j_gene: TRBJ2-7
len: 16
d_gene: TRBD2
v_gene: TRBV2
abundance: few
CDR3nt: TGTGCCAGCAGTGAAAGTCTCGGGACTACTGCCTACGAGCAGTACTTC
CDR3aa: CASSESLGTTAYEQYF

j_gene: TRBJ1-6
len: 15
d_gene: TRBD1
v_gene: TRBV12-3/TRBV12-4
abundance: many
CDR3nt: TGTGCCAGCAGTAAGCAGGGCAGGGGGCAATCACCCCTCCACTTT
CDR3aa: CASSKQGRGQSPLHF

j_gene: TRBJ1-2
len: 14
d_gene: .
v_gene: TRBV6-5
abundance: few
CDR3nt: TGTGCCAGCAGTCCCAGGACGGGCCCATATGGCTACACCTTC
CDR3aa: CASSPRTGPYGYTF

j_gene: TRBJ2-3
len: 17
d_gene: TRBD2
v_gene: TRBV7-6
abundance: many
CDR3nt: TGTGCCAGCAGCTCAACCCATAGCGGGAGGGCAACAGATACGCAGTATTTT
CDR3aa: CASSSTHSGRATDTQYF

j_gene: TRBJ1-1
len: 16
d_gene: .
v_gene: TRBV18
abundance: .
CDR3nt: TGTGCCAGCTCACCACCGCAGGATGAGAGATGGACTGAAGCTTTCTTT
CDR3aa: CASSPPQDERWTEAFF

j_gene: TRBJ2-7
len: 16
d_gene: TRBD2
v_gene: TRBV6-1
abundance: many
CDR3nt: TGTGCCAGCAGCGGGACTAGCGGGTTGCGGCGTGACGAGCAGTACTTC
CDR3aa: CASSGTSGLRRDEQYF

j_gene: TRBJ2-7
len: 14
d_gene: .
v_gene: TRBV2
abundance: .
CDR3nt: TGTGCCAGCAGTGCTGACAGAGACGCCTACGAGCAGTACTTC
CDR3aa: CASSADRDAYEQYF

j_gene: TRBJ1-4
len: 15
d_gene: .
v_gene: TRBV28
abundance: .
CDR3nt: TGTGCCAGCATACGGGGGACGGGGGCAGGTGAAAAACTGTTTTTT
CDR3aa: CASIRGTGAGEKLFF

j_gene: TRBJ2-2
len: 13
d_gene: .
v_gene: TRBV25-1
abundance: many
CDR3nt: TGTGCCAGCAGTGAAGCGGGCACCGGGGAGCTGTTTTTT
CDR3aa: CASSEAGTGELFF

j_gene: TRBJ2-7
len: 12
d_gene: .
v_gene: TRBV28
abundance: .
CDR3nt: TGTGCCAGCCAAGGCTCGACCTACGAGCAGTACTTC
CDR3aa: CASQGSTYEQYF

j_gene: TRBJ2-1
len: 15
d_gene: TRBD1
v_gene: TRBV5-1
abundance: .
CDR3nt: TGCGCCAGCAGCCAGCTGACAGGGGATCGGGATGAGCAGTTCTTC
CDR3aa: CASSQLTGDRDEQFF

j_gene: TRBJ1-4
len: 15
d_gene: .
v_gene: TRBV20-1
abundance: few
CDR3nt: TGCAGTGCTAGAGATCTCACAGGGTCGGGTGAAAAACTGTTTTTT
CDR3aa: CSARDLTGSGEKLFF

j_gene: TRBJ2-2
len: 15
d_gene: .
v_gene: TRBV7-9
abundance: many
CDR3nt: TGTGCCAGCAGGCCAGGTAGCGCGAACACCGGGGAGCTGTTTTTT
CDR3aa: CASRPGSANTGELFF

j_gene: TRBJ2-4
len: 15
d_gene: .
v_gene: TRBV27
abundance: .
CDR3nt: TGTGCCAGCAGTTCCCCGGGGGCAGGCAAAAACATTCAGTACTTC
CDR3aa: CASSSPGAGKNIQYF

j_gene: TRBJ1-1
len: 13
d_gene: .
v_gene: TRBV12-3/TRBV12-4
abundance: .
CDR3nt: TGTGCCAGCAGTTTGCGCAGGGACACTGAAGCTTTCTTT
CDR3aa: CASSLRRDTEAFF

j_gene: TRBJ2-3
len: 15
d_gene: TRBD2
v_gene: TRBV20-1
abundance: few
CDR3nt: TGCAGTGCTAATGGACTAGCGGGAGGCACAGATACGCAGTATTTT
CDR3aa: CSANGLAGGTDTQYF

j_gene: TRBJ2-7
len: 13
d_gene: TRBD1
v_gene: TRBV6-2/TRBV6-3
abundance: .
CDR3nt: TGTGCCAGCACGACAGGGATTCTCCGCGAGCAGTACTTC
CDR3aa: CASTTGILREQYF

j_gene: TRBJ2-1
len: 13
d_gene: .
v_gene: TRBV29-1
abundance: .
CDR3nt: TGCAGCGTTGGTCAAAGGGTAGGTGGTGAGCAGTTCTTC
CDR3aa: CSVGQRVGGEQFF

j_gene: TRBJ2-7
len: 15
d_gene: .
v_gene: TRBV7-6
abundance: .
CDR3nt: TGTGCCAGCAGCTTGAATACGGACGGTTCCTACGAGCAGTACTTC
CDR3aa: CASSLNTDGSYEQYF

j_gene: TRBJ2-2
len: 15
d_gene: TRBD1
v_gene: TRBV2
abundance: few
CDR3nt: TGTGCCAGCAAGCAACAGGGGGCCCGCACCGGGGAGCTGTTTTTT
CDR3aa: CASKQQGARTGELFF

j_gene: TRBJ2-7
len: 17
d_gene: .
v_gene: TRBV4-2
abundance: many
CDR3nt: TGTGCCAGCAGCCAAGTGGGGACCGGGACTCGGACCTACGAGCAGTACTTC
CDR3aa: CASSQVGTGTRTYEQYF

j_gene: TRBJ1-2
len: 14
d_gene: .
v_gene: TRBV14
abundance: .
CDR3nt: TGTGCCAGCAGCCCGCTTAGGCTGAGCTATGGCTACACCTTC
CDR3aa: CASSPLRLSYGYTF

j_gene: TRBJ1-6
len: 14
d_gene: .
v_gene: TRBV4-3
abundance: .
CDR3nt: TGCGCCAGCAGCCAAGATGGACGTAATTCACCCCTCCACTTT
CDR3aa: CASSQDGRNSPLHF

j_gene: TRBJ1-5
len: 17
d_gene: .
v_gene: TRBV18
abundance: many
CDR3nt: TGTGCCAGCTCGCCCGGTACAGGGCTCGCCAGCAATCAGCCCCAGCATTTT
CDR3aa: CASSPGTGLASNQPQHF

j_gene: TRBJ1-2
len: 15
d_gene: .
v_gene: TRBV27
abundance: few
CDR3nt: TGTGCCAGCAGTGCTGTCGCAGTCCCCAACTATGGCTACACCTTC
CDR3aa: CASSAVAVPNYGYTF

j_gene: TRBJ2-7
len: 16
d_gene: TRBD2
v_gene: TRBV3-1
abundance: few
CDR3nt: TGTGCCAGCGGACTGACTAGCGGAGGCGGGGCCTACGAGCAGTACTTC
CDR3aa: CASGLTSGGGAYEQYF

j_gene: TRBJ2-2
len: 12
d_gene: .
v_gene: TRBV7-2
abundance: few
CDR3nt: TGTGCCAGCAGCCCTACATTACGGGAGCTGTTTTTT
CDR3aa: CASSPTLRELFF

j_gene: TRBJ1-4
len: 12
d_gene: TRBD1
v_gene: TRBV28
abundance: .
CDR3nt: TGTGCCAGCAGATACAGGGGTGAAAAACTGTTTTTT
CDR3aa: CASRYRGEKLFF

j_gene: TRBJ1-1
len: 13
d_gene: .
v_gene: TRBV5-1
abundance: few
CDR3nt: TGCGCCAGCAGGCACCCGGGGGAGGCTGAAGCTTTCTTT
CDR3aa: CASRHPGEAEAFF

j_gene: TRBJ2-3
len: 13
d_gene: .
v_gene: TRBV11-2
abundance: .
CDR3nt: TGTGCCAGCAGCCCACTCCGCCCGGATACGCAGTATTTT
CDR3aa: CASSPLRPDTQYF

j_gene: TRBJ1-1
len: 14
d_gene: .
v_gene: TRBV18
abundance: .
CDR3nt: TGTGCCAGCTCACTCTCTACAGGATCGACTGAAGCTTTCTTT
CDR3aa: CASSLSTGSTEAFF

j_gene: TRBJ2-5
len: 15
d_gene: TRBD1
v_gene: TRBV12-3/TRBV12-4
abundance: many
CDR3nt: TGTGCCAGCAGTTTATGGGGACAGGCCCAAGAGACCCAGTACTTC
CDR3aa: CASSLWGQAQETQYF

j_gene: TRBJ2-5
len: 14
d_gene: TRBD2
v_gene: TRBV11-2
abundance: .
CDR3nt: TGTGCCAGCAGCTCACACAGCGGGGGGCAGACCCAGTACTTC
CDR3aa: CASSSHSGGQTQYF

j_gene: TRBJ2-3
len: 13
d_gene: .
v_gene: TRBV28
abundance: many
CDR3nt: TGTGCCAGCAGGCTACCTCTCACAGATACGCAGTATTTT
CDR3aa: CASRLPLTDTQYF

j_gene: TRBJ1-6
len: 14
d_gene: TRBD1
v_gene: TRBV7-9
abundance: many
CDR3nt: TGTGCCAGCAGCTGGGACAGGGAAAATTCACCCCTCCACTTT
CDR3aa: CASSWDRENSPLHF

j_gene: TRBJ2-7
len: 14
d_gene: .
v_gene: TRBV7-6
abundance: .
CDR3nt: TGTGCCAGCAGCTTTGAACGACGGTCCTACGAGCAGTACTTC
CDR3aa: CASSFERRSYEQYF

j_gene: TRBJ2-7
len: 17
d_gene: TRBD2
v_gene: TRBV5-6
abundance: few
CDR3nt: TGTGCCAGCAGCTTGCACATACTAGCGGGCCTCTCCTACGAGCAGTACTTC
CDR3aa: CASSLHILAGLSYEQYF

j_gene: TRBJ2-7
len: 15
d_gene: .
v_gene: TRBV18
abundance: .
CDR3nt: TGTGCCAGCTCACCACTCGACGGTAGTTCCTACGAGCAGTACTTC
CDR3aa: CASSPLDGSSYEQYF

j_gene: TRBJ2-7
len: 13
d_gene: .
v_gene: TRBV7-6
abundance: medium-sized
CDR3nt: TGTGCCAGCAGCTGGAGCTTCGGCTCCGAGCAGTACTTC
CDR3aa: CASSWSFGSEQYF